This TCR beta chain was captured by sequencing in a study of regulatory T cells in long-lasting Graves disease. As for time point: persistent/refractory GD, antithyroid drugs over 5 years with positive TRAb. There was RNA extracted from PBMCs, and the TCR library was made from it. An endocrinology department located in Xi'an, China, was where the patients came from. Findings and caveats of the study: Favored usage of TRBV28, TRBJ1-2 and TRBJ2-5 was recorded in persistent disease. A limited number of samples was an acknowledged limitation. Study was limited to peripheral blood, excluding thyroid tissue.

This clonotype appeared many times. Antigen: not known. Relying on iRepertoire HTBI primers and Arm-PCR of CDR3 regions, the team built TCR beta libraries. TCRdb ran MiXCR on the multiplex PCR reads and lists one entry per CDR3 protein. The data hold around 450,000 distinct CDR3 sequences, with roughly a fifth observed a single time. From germline, CDR1 is MNHEY and CDR2 SMNVEV (reference sequence). The length of the CDR3 is 16 residues. The V segment lost 4 bases and the J segment 4 bases; nucleotides outside the gene matches: 10. Sequenced material: peripheral blood mononuclear cells (PBMCs), taken when the disease was refractory, from a patient treated with antithyroid drugs. The rearrangement links TRBV27 to TRBJ1-1; 9 positions agree with TRBD1. This TCR came from a female donor with Graves disease. The DNA of the CDR3 is TGTGCCAGCAGTTCACCTGGGGACAGGGCAAGCACTGAAGCTTTCTTT. Its protein is CASSSPGDRASTEAFF.